The present TCR beta chain was sequenced within a study of early T cells in non-severe SARS-CoV-2 infection. Study results and caveats: Anti-spike CD8 responses were favored by VDJdb matching, which missed private and CD4 specificities.

This clonotype showed up many times. Its antigen is as yet unknown. Tagging with unique molecular identifiers was applied to individual cDNA molecules. TCRdb processed the 5' RACE reads anew with MiXCR; each CDR3 protein has one entry. The table has about 92,000 distinct CDR3 sequences, 16% seen once. This CDR3 is built from 12 residues. Per germline, CDR1 SGHVS and CDR2 FQNEAQ. The germline V and J ends were trimmed by 11 bases and 1 base, with 9 bases remaining between them. The gene calls are TRBV7-8 and TRBJ1-5; D gene unclear. This receptor was identified in an adult who was a healthcare worker with PCR-confirmed SARS-CoV-2 infection or an uninfected control (not recorded which). Source material: whole blood. Written as DNA, the CDR3 is TGTGCCTCGGGAATGAGCAATCAGCCCCAGCATTTT. Amino acid sequence: CASGMSNQPQHF.